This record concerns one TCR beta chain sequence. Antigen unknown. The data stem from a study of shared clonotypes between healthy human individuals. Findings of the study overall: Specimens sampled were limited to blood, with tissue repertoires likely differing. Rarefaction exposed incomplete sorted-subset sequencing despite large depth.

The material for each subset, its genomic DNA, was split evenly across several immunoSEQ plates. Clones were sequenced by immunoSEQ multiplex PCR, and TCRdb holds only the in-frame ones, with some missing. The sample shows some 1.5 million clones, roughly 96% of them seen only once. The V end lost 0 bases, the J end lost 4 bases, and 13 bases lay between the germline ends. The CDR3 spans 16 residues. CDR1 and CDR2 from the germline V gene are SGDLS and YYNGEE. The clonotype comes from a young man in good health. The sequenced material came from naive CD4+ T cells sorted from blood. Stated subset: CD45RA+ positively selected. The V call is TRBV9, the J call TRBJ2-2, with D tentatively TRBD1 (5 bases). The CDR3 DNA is TGTGCCAGCAGCGTAGCCCCAAACAGGCTCACCGGGGAGCTGTTTTTT. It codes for CASSVAPNRLTGELFF.